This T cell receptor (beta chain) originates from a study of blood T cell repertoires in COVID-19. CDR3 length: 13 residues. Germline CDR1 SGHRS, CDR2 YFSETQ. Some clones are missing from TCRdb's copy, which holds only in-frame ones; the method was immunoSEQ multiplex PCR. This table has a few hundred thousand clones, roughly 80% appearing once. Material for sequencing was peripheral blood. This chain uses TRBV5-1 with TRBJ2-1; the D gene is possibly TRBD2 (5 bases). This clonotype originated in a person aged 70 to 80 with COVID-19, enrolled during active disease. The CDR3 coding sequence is TGCGCGACCGGGATTGCACCAAACAATGAGCAGTTCTTC. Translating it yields CATGIAPNNEQFF.